The TCR beta chain under discussion was sequenced for a study of T cell changes during pregnancy in multiple sclerosis. About this clone itself: The junction departs from germline at one end; a sequencing error may be responsible.

Assay: immunoSEQ multiplex PCR; the TCRdb copy retains only in-frame clones and omits some. The table lists roughly 93,000 clones, 80% to 95% of them singletons. Germline CDR1 KGHSH, CDR2 LQKENI. The CDR3 runs to 14 residues. This sample comprised peripheral blood, obtained after pregnancy. The TCR sequence derives from a female donor with multiple sclerosis, enrolled in a pregnancy study. V and J are TRBV18 and TRBJ1-5, with 9 bases matching TRBD1. For the CDR3, the DNA is TGTGCCAGCTCGCCACAGGGGGCGAATCAGCCCCAGCATTTT. Translating it yields CASSPQGANQPQHF.